This entry lists 32 T cell receptor beta chains sequenced from one sample in a study of blood T cell repertoires in COVID-19. Libraries were prepared by immunoSEQ multiplex PCR; TCRdb keeps only in-frame clonotypes and omits some of them. The table has about 130,000 clones, 86% seen once. Sequencing was done on a sample of PBMCs or T cells enriched from blood (not recorded which). These receptors were taken from a man over 45 who had recovered from COVID-19.

The J gene is TRBJ2-5, the V gene TRBV12-3 or TRBV12-4, with a possible D match to TRBD1 (6 bases). The CDR3 length is 12 residues. Between the trimmed V and J ends, which lost 5 bases and 3 bases, there was a span of 7 bases. DNA for the CDR3: TGTGCCAGCAGTAGGACAGAAGAGACCCAGTACTTC. Its translation: CASSRTEETQYF.

The V call is TRBV6-5, the J call TRBJ1-3; D may be TRBD1 (5 bases). The germline V and J ends were trimmed by 6 bases and 0 bases, with 9 bases remaining between them. This CDR3 comprises 14 residues. Germline CDR1 reads MNHEY; CDR2 reads SVGAGI. Here the CDR3 reads CASRQASSGNTIYF. The CDR3, as DNA: TGTGCCAGCAGACAGGCAAGCTCTGGAAACACCATATATTTT.

CDR3 DNA sequence: TGTGCCAGTAGTATAGCCGCGGGAGTTACTGGAAACACCATATATTTT. Protein sequence: CASSIAAGVTGNTIYF. The chain is built from TRBV19 and TRBJ1-3; D gene uncertain. V dropped 1 base and J dropped 2 bases, with 12 bases sitting between them. The length of the CDR3 is 16 residues. CDR1 is LNHDA and CDR2 is SQIVND in the germline V gene (reference sequence).

The chain links TRBV25-1 to TRBJ1-5; unclear D gene. Germline V gene lookup returns CDR1 MGHDK and CDR2 SYGVNS. V shed 6 bases and J shed 9 bases, with 15 bases lying between them. The CDR3 is 13 residues long. CDR3 amino acids: CASRDVGDGPQHF. The CDR3 DNA sequence: TGTGCCAGCAGGGACGTCGGGGATGGGCCCCAGCATTTT.

This chain joins TRBV3-1 (or the pseudogene TRBV3-2) and TRBJ2-7; a weak D match, TRBD2 (7 bases). This CDR3 has 22 residues. Germline loops: CDR1 LGHDT, CDR2 YNNKEL (reference sequence). Trimming left V 8 bases short and J 2 bases short, with 40 bases between. CDR3: CASSSGGREVGGGLNGPYEQYV. The CDR3 DNA sequence: TGTGCCAGCTCCTCAGGAGGCAGGGAGGTTGGGGGGGGCCTTAATGGGCCCTACGAGCAGTACGTC.

The CDR3 is CASSKRGHPTTNEKLFF. For the CDR3, the DNA is TGTGCCAGCAGCAAAAGGGGACATCCGACAACTAATGAAAAACTGTTTTTT. The chain couples TRBV21-1 to TRBJ1-4; the table's D call, TRBD1, has no DNA check behind it. TRBV21-1 is annotated as a pseudogene. This CDR3 comprises 17 residues.

For this clone: Other DNA sequences of this sample code for an identical CDR3. This chain connects TRBV5-1 to TRBJ1-3; D ambiguous. Germline values: CDR1 SGHRS, CDR2 YFSETQ. The CDR3 loop spans 16 amino acids. V dropped 0 bases and J dropped 0 bases, with 10 bases sitting between them. CDR3 DNA sequence: TGCGCCAGCAGCTTGGCCGGAGGGAGCTCTGGAAACACCATATATTTT. The encoded protein is CASSLAGGSSGNTIYF.

The chain joins TRBV28 to TRBJ2-3; a weak D match, TRBD2 (6 bases). The CDR3 extends over 15 amino acids. The germline V gene has CDR1 MDHEN and CDR2 SYDVKM. The V gene lost 3 bases and the J gene lost 3 bases, with 13 bases spanning the gap. CDR3 nucleotides: TGTGCCAGCAGTTTTCGGCTGGGGAGGACAGATACGCAGTATTTT. Its protein is CASSFRLGRTDTQYF.

The J gene is TRBJ1-2, the V gene TRBV20-1; D remains unclear. V was pared by 2 bases and J by 4 bases, with 5 bases between. CDR3 length: 11 residues. CDR1 and CDR2 from the germline V gene are DFQATT and SNEGSKA (reference sequence). The CDR3 bases are TGCAGTGCTAGAAACTCCTATGGCTACACCTTC. This translates into CSARNSYGYTF.

The DNA for the CDR3 is TGTGCCAGCAGCGGACAGACTGAAGCTTTCTTT. Translation: CASSGQTEAFF. The chain joins TRBV6-5 to TRBJ1-1, with D possibly matching TRBD1 (6 bases). This CDR3 spans 11 amino acids. In germline, CDR1 is MNHEY, CDR2 SVGAGI. V was cut by 6 bases and J by 5 bases, with 7 bases left in between.

This clone was found a few times. This chain uses TRBV29-1 with TRBJ1-2; D perhaps matches TRBD1 (5 bases). CDR3 length equals 13 residues. Germline CDR1 reads SQVTM; CDR2 reads ANQGSEA. Trimming pared 2 bases from V and 8 bases from J, leaving 15 bases between. The CDR3 protein is CSVEQLQGWGYTF. CDR3 bases: TGCAGCGTTGAACAGCTCCAGGGTTGGGGCTACACCTTC. Looking up the rest from reference TRBV29-1 and TRBJ1-2 gives the full variable domain: SAVISQKPSRDICQRGTSLTIQCQVDSQVTMMFWYRQQPGQSLTLIATANQGSEATYESGFVIDKFPISRPNLTFSTLTVSNMSPEDSSIYLCSVEQLQGWGYTFGSGTRLTVV.

This clone was observed a single time. The chain combines TRBV14 with TRBJ1-6, with no clear D. The germline V and J ends were trimmed by 3 bases and 1 base, with 7 bases remaining between them. Germline values: CDR1 SGHDN, CDR2 FVKESK. This CDR3 has 15 residues. The chain's CDR3 is CASSHGFSYNSPLHF. The CDR3 coding sequence is TGTGCCAGCAGCCACGGGTTTTCCTATAATTCACCCCTCCACTTT.

This chain links TRBV4-3 with TRBJ2-5; TRBD1 is a possible D gene (6 bases). Looked up from germline, CDR1 is LGHNA and CDR2 is YSLEER. Trimming cost V 2 bases and J 5 bases, with 12 bases left between them. This CDR3 contains 14 residues. The CDR3 spells CASSQTQGWETQYF. The CDR3 coding sequence is TGCGCCAGCAGCCAAACACAGGGTTGGGAGACCCAGTACTTC.

The chain uses TRBV5-1 and TRBJ2-5; 8 bases match TRBD1. Germline V CDR1 and CDR2: SGHRS, YFSETQ. The CDR3 is 14 amino acids. J gave up 2 bases and V 3 bases, and 3 bases lay outside the gene matches. CDR3 nucleotides: TGCGCCAGCAGCTCCGGGACAGGTCAAGAGACCCAGTACTTC. Translation gives CASSSGTGQETQYF.

V and J are TRBV7-8 and TRBJ1-5; the D gene is possibly TRBD1 (5 bases). Germline values: CDR1 SGHVS, CDR2 FQNEAQ. The CDR3 covers 14 residues. Trimming shortened V by 0 bases and J by 7 bases, and 10 bases separated the two germline ends. CDR3 sequence reads: CASSLAQGAQPQHF. CDR3 in DNA: TGTGCCAGCAGCTTAGCGCAGGGTGCCCAGCCCCAGCATTTT.

This clone was seen a handful of times. The rearrangement uses TRBV2 and TRBJ2-2; 7 nucleotides match TRBD1. Germline V gene data show CDR1 as SNHLY and CDR2 as FYNNEI. This CDR3 spans 13 amino acids. Trimming took 9 bases from V and 6 from J; bases not matched to a gene: 7. The CDR3, as DNA: TGTGCCAGTTTAAGACAGGGTCCCGGGGAGCTGTTTTTT. The encoded protein is CASLRQGPGELFF. The full variable domain, with the rest looked up from reference TRBV2 and TRBJ2-2, is EPEVTQTPSHQVTQMGQEVILRCVPISNHLYFYWYRQILGQKVEFLVSFYNNEISEKSEIFDDQFSVERPDGSNFTLKIRSTKLEDSAMYFCASLRQGPGELFFGEGSRLTVL.

The gene calls are TRBV4-3 and TRBJ2-6, with 7 bases lining up with TRBD1. In germline, CDR1 is LGHNA, CDR2 YSLEER. The CDR3 runs to 16 residues. J gave up 0 bases and V 2 bases, and 1 base lay outside the gene matches. The DNA for the CDR3 is TGCGCCAGCAGCCAAAACAGGGGCTCTGGGGCCAACGTCCTGACTTTC. As protein: CASSQNRGSGANVLTF.

This sequence joins TRBV12-5 and TRBJ1-1, with unresolved D. Germline lookup yields CDR1 LGHNT and CDR2 FRNRAP. Trimming removed 1 base at V and 7 bases at J, with 10 bases between. This CDR3 contains 13 residues. CDR3 nucleotides: TGTGCTAGTGGTTTGGACCTATTCGGTGAAGCTTTCTTT. This translates into CASGLDLFGEAFF.

V is TRBV11-2 and J is TRBJ2-7, with unresolved D. CDR1 and CDR2 from the germline V gene are SGHAT and FQNNGV. V lost 3 bases and J lost 9, with 15 bases in between. The CDR3 consists of 13 residues. This chain's CDR3 is CASSFTQAQRQYV. CDR3 sequence (DNA): TGTGCCAGCAGCTTTACGCAGGCCCAGAGGCAGTACGTC.

The J gene is TRBJ2-5, the V gene TRBV5-1, with 7 bases matching TRBD2. V was clipped by 4 bases and J by 4 bases; unmatched bases: 7. The germline V gene has CDR1 SGHRS and CDR2 YFSETQ. The CDR3 loop spans 14 amino acids. The CDR3 region has the DNA TGCGCCAGCAGCACCAGCGGGGCCCTAGAGACCCAGTACTTC. Translating gives CASSTSGALETQYF. The whole variable domain, filled in from reference TRBV5-1 and TRBJ2-5, reads KAGVTQTPRYLIKTRGQQVTLSCSPISGHRSVSWYQQTPGQGLQFLFEYFSETQRNKGNFPGRFSGRQFSNSRSEMNVSTLELGDSALYLCASSTSGALETQYFGPGTRLLVL.

The chain combines TRBV7-8 with TRBJ2-3; 7 bases align to TRBD1. The CDR3 is 16 amino acids. The V and J ends lost 5 bases and 2 bases, in that order; junction bases with no gene match: 10. Germline-derived CDR1 and CDR2 are SGHVS and FQNEAQ. CDR3 amino acids: CASSTRDSSFTDTQYF. The CDR3 DNA reads as TGTGCCAGCAGCACCCGGGACAGCTCTTTCACAGATACGCAGTATTTT.

The rearrangement joins TRBV5-1 to TRBJ2-6; D is unresolved. The CDR3 length is 14 residues. V was clipped by 0 bases and J by 4 bases, with 5 bases between them. Germline V gene lookup returns CDR1 SGHRS and CDR2 YFSETQ. The CDR3 sequence is CASSLAMGANVLTF. The DNA of the CDR3 is TGCGCCAGCAGCTTGGCAATGGGGGCCAACGTCCTGACTTTC.

The chain recombines TRBV19 with TRBJ2-7, with D possibly being TRBD2 (6 bases). V dropped 1 base and J dropped 0 bases, with 13 bases sitting between them. CDR3 length: 16 residues. The germline V gene encodes CDR1 LNHDA and CDR2 SQIVND (reference sequence). CDR3 nucleotide sequence: TGTGCCAGTAGTATAGCCCAGACTAGAAACTCCTACGAGCAGTACTTC. Encoded protein: CASSIAQTRNSYEQYF.

V usage is TRBV19 and J usage is TRBJ1-1, with TRBD1 matching over 8 bases. Germline values: CDR1 LNHDA, CDR2 SQIVND (reference sequence). The CDR3 runs to 15 residues. V lost 4 bases and J lost 4; bases outside the gene matches: 8. The CDR3 DNA reads as TGTGCCAGTAGTAGGCCAGGGGGCGCGGGCACTGAAGCTTTCTTT. It codes for CASSRPGGAGTEAFF.

CDR3: CAWAPGQGGAKNIQYF. DNA of the CDR3: TGTGCCTGGGCCCCAGGACAGGGAGGAGCCAAAAACATTCAGTACTTC. V usage is TRBV30 and J usage is TRBJ2-4, with TRBD1 identical over 8 bases. CDR1 is GTSNPN and CDR2 is SVGIG in the germline V gene (reference sequence). CDR3 length: 16 amino acids. With 5 bases clipped from V and 0 bases from J, the junction kept 9 bases outside the gene matches.

The chain couples TRBV19 to TRBJ1-1, with 7 bases matching TRBD1. This CDR3 contains 14 residues. The germline CDR1 and CDR2 sequences are LNHDA and SQIVND (reference sequence). The trim removed 6 bases at V and 4 bases at J, leaving 8 bases unmatched. CDR3 in amino acids: CASRDRAEVTEAFF. In nucleotides, the CDR3 is TGTGCCAGTAGAGACAGGGCGGAGGTCACTGAAGCTTTCTTT. The whole variable domain, filled in from reference TRBV19 and TRBJ1-1, reads DGGITQSPKYLFRKEGQNVTLSCEQNLNHDAMYWYRQDPGQGLRLIYYSQIVNDFQKGDIAEGYSVSREKKESFPLTVTSAQKNPTAFYLCASRDRAEVTEAFFGQGTRLTVV.

The gene calls are TRBV6-2 or TRBV6-3 and TRBJ2-5, with 9 nucleotides matching TRBD1. Looked up from germline, CDR1 is MNHEY and CDR2 is SVGEGT. This CDR3 has 16 residues. After removal of 5 bases from V and 2 bases from J, the junction contained 9 bases not matched to a gene. The CDR3 DNA reads as TGTGCCAGCAGTAAAACGGACAGGGGCCATCAAGAGACCCAGTACTTC. This gives the protein CASSKTDRGHQETQYF.

This clone occurred once. The V and J genes are TRBV6-2 or TRBV6-3 and TRBJ1-6; 8 positions match TRBD1. Germline V gene sequence: CDR1 MNHEY, CDR2 SVGEGT. The V gene end was trimmed by 4 bases and the J gene end by 10 bases; junction bases not matched to a gene: 6. The CDR3 runs to 14 residues. The CDR3 DNA sequence: TGTGCCAGCAGTTCTGACAGGGGATCCTCACCCCTCCACTTT. Translating it yields CASSSDRGSSPLHF.

J is TRBJ2-7 and V is TRBV7-9; D is uncertain. CDR3 length equals 12 residues. Germline V gene data show CDR1 as SEHNR and CDR2 as FQNEAQ (reference sequence). V shed 6 bases and J shed 1 base, with 7 bases lying between them. CDR3 sequence reads: CASSGASYEQYF. The CDR3 nucleotides read TGTGCCAGCAGTGGAGCGTCCTACGAGCAGTACTTC.

This rearrangement joins TRBV11-3 to TRBJ1-5; 10 positions agree with TRBD1. CDR1 is SGHNT and CDR2 is YENEEA in the germline V gene. V gave up 3 bases and J gave up 8 bases; unmatched junction bases: 4. The CDR3 sequence is 14 residues long. The CDR3, as DNA: TGTGCCAGCAGCTTGACAGGGGGCGTTAAGCCCCAGCATTTT. Translation: CASSLTGGVKPQHF.

The chain combines TRBV30 with TRBJ1-1; a possible D gene is TRBD1 (5 bases). Deletions cut 3 bases from V and 1 base from J, with 15 bases between. The CDR3 covers 15 residues. Germline V lookup: CDR1 GTSNPN, CDR2 SVGIG (reference sequence). The CDR3 nucleotides are TGTGCCTGGAGGCGAAAAGGGGCCGCGAACACTGAAGCTTTCTTT. This sequence encodes CAWRRKGAANTEAFF. Supplemented by reference TRBV30 and TRBJ1-1, the full variable domain reads SQTIHQWPATLVQPVGSPLSLECTVEGTSNPNLYWYRQAAGRGLQLLFYSVGIGQISSEVPQNLSASRPQDRQFILSSKKLLLSDSGFYLCAWRRKGAANTEAFFGQGTRLTVV.

This clone appeared a few times. V is TRBV28 and J is TRBJ1-2, with 8 positions matching TRBD1. Trimming removed 3 bases from V and 8 bases from J; junction bases left unmatched: 11. CDR1 and CDR2 from the germline V gene are MDHEN and SYDVKM. The CDR3 runs 15 residues. The DNA for the CDR3 is TGTGCCAGCAGTTTTGGTGTCAGGGGGCGTTCAGGCTACACCTTC. It encodes CASSFGVRGRSGYTF.